Listed below are T cell receptor beta chains from one sample, sequenced in a study of OX40 agonist ivuxolimab in advanced cancers. The table came from immunoSEQ multiplex PCR; TCRdb's copy has only in-frame clones and leaves some out. Here the sample spans tens of thousands of clones, roughly nine tenths being singletons. The specimen comprised CD4+ or CD8+ T cells sorted from blood, sampled in a trial of the OX40 agonist ivuxolimab. Every receptor here comes from an adult with an advanced solid tumor such as melanoma, head and neck, liver or kidney cancer. Both conserved end residues are part of each CDR3. A D gene is named only where the DNA matches it firmly. Clone size is shown for a subset of rows, as once, few, many or a class of expanded clone.

TRBJ2-3 TRBD2 TRBV6-1 . CASSEFSSGSVDTQYF
TRBJ2-1 . TRBV19 . CASRKDREGYNEQFF
TRBJ2-3 . TRBV6-6 . CASSRQDTQYF
TRBJ1-1 TRBD1 TRBV7-8 . CASSLGTGGSGTEAFF
TRBJ1-2 TRBD1 TRBV29-1 . CSVAHRGNYGYTF
TRBJ2-1 . TRBV28 once CASSSTSLHPNEQFF
TRBJ1-2 . TRBV27 . CASSLLSQGVYGYTF
TRBJ2-2 . TRBV2 . CASRETYANTGELFF
TRBJ2-7 TRBD2 TRBV5-1 . CASSFGTSTYEQYF
TRBJ1-3 . TRBV18 . CASSPRGSSGNTIYF
TRBJ2-5 TRBD1 TRBV2 . CASRSDRGLETQYF
TRBJ1-1 . TRBV30 . CAWSRFQGDTEAFF
TRBJ2-7 . TRBV5-1 . CASSLDGLEIYEQYF
TRBJ2-7 . TRBV5-1 few CASSLYYGSEQYF
TRBJ2-1 TRBD2 TRBV5-1 . CASSFLGLAGFLSYNEQFF
TRBJ2-5 TRBD2 TRBV9 . CASSVGEKRGLAHQYF
TRBJ2-7 TRBD1 TRBV10-3 . CAISELGTESPSYEQYF
TRBJ1-2 . TRBV5-8 few CASSLVNTRQGYTF
TRBJ1-2 TRBD1 TRBV19 . CASTSDRSGGYTF
TRBJ2-1 TRBD2 TRBV27 . CASRGLAPYNEQFF
TRBJ2-1 TRBD1 TRBV5-5 . CASSLGAGGAWNEQFF
TRBJ1-3 . TRBV7-9 . CASSLVGDSGNTIYF
TRBJ1-6 . TRBV13 . CASSSNPNIGSYNSPLHF
TRBJ1-3 . TRBV18 . CASSPTHPGVSGNTIYF
TRBJ2-6 . TRBV7-3 . CASSNSGANVLTF
TRBJ1-1 . TRBV11-1 . CASSLASAGGAFF
TRBJ2-1 TRBD2 TRBV7-7 . CASSLEGGVGNEQFF
TRBJ2-7 TRBD2 TRBV5-1 few CASSTGTSVYEQYF
TRBJ2-2 TRBD1 TRBV28 . CASSSTGGANTGELFF
TRBJ2-1 TRBD2 TRBV10-3 . CATEESGSKRGNEQFF
TRBJ1-2 . TRBV6-5 . CASSLGLANYGYTF
TRBJ2-2 . TRBV15 . CATSRDKGANTGELFF
TRBJ2-7 . TRBV5-4 . CASSLTGNSYEQYF
TRBJ2-5 . TRBV7-8 . CASSPLRETQYF
TRBJ2-1 TRBD2 TRBV6-1 . CASSARTSVPYNEQFF
TRBJ2-7 TRBD1 TRBV27 . CASSFWTGSSYEQYF
TRBJ2-3 TRBD2 TRBV5-1 . CASSVGSGKGDTQYF
TRBJ1-1 TRBD1 TRBV9 once CASSVAIGTGLNTEAFF
TRBJ2-3 . TRBV7-3 . CASSLYTGPDTQYF
TRBJ2-7 . TRBV19 . CASSPGSVYEQYF
TRBJ2-1 . TRBV27 . CASSSGQVFYNEQFF
TRBJ2-1 . TRBV7-9 . CASSLEGQGGNEQFF
TRBJ1-1 . TRBV10-3 . CAISEQGNTEAFF
TRBJ2-1 . TRBV19 . CASSRWGSYNEQFF
TRBJ2-4 TRBD1 TRBV19 once CASLGPDRGRTKNIQYF